The present entry profiles one TCR beta chain with its context. No cognate antigen has been identified for it. Qualities for individual bases were not recorded, and no much larger clone is one base off. The library came from the immunoSEQ multiplex PCR assay. The multiplex PCR relied on a mix of 60 forward primers for TCR Vbeta segments and 13 reverse primers for TCR Jbeta segments. The CDR3 region of rearranged TCR beta genes was amplified from genomic DNA by a multiplex PCR assay. The amplified TCR beta libraries were sequenced on the Illumina HiSeq System as 87-base-pair reads. In the paper's pipeline: A later analysis counted tens of millions of unique TCR beta chains across the 650 to 700 repertoires, and around 9.9 million of these chains were shared by at least two donors. Raw reads were error-corrected and collapsed into unique sequences by a nearest-neighbor algorithm in which closely related sequences were merged to remove PCR and sequencing errors. Alignment of CDR3 sequences to IMGT reference sequences was used to assign V, D and J gene segments. For a sequence to be retained, a match of at least six nucleotides to both a V gene segment and a J gene segment was required. A rearrangement was called productive if the CDR3 had no stop codons and remained in frame with V and J, and every other rearrangement was called non-productive. CDR3 was defined by IMGT convention, running from the second conserved V-encoded cysteine to the conserved J-encoded phenylalanine. The earlier analysis of about 610 of the donors excluded any sequence lacking an unambiguous match to a single V gene segment. An earlier analysis of a few hundred of the donors classified V segments as functional when productive rearrangements were above 56.7% and as segregating when the standard deviation between donors was above 5%. To diagnose cytomegalovirus status from the catalog of TCR beta chain sequences, a statistical classification framework was built. In a later analysis, TCR nucleotide sequences were compared against IMGT/GENE-DB human TR gene sequences so that V and J genes could be assigned. In a later analysis, CDR3 sequences and most-parsimonious VDJ recombination scenarios were assigned using the TCRdist pipeline. In a later analysis, each TCR beta chain was defined by its CDR3 amino acid sequence together with its V-gene family, and reads lacking a unique V-gene family were excluded. To address suspected cross-contamination and a sequencing artifact, a later analysis removed over 500 highly shared, low-generation-probability nucleotide sequences. In a later analysis, a clonal expansion index was calculated for each public chain from normalized within-repertoire ranks of inferred template counts. A later analysis computed generation probabilities with a VDJ recombination model fitted to out-of-frame rearrangements, and checked the results against IGoR. In a later analysis, TCR-TCR, TCR-HLA and TCR-CMV co-occurrence was scored with hypergeometric tests, and a repertoire-size bias correction was applied to TCR pairs. False discovery rates were estimated in a later analysis by permuting HLA or CMV assignments 20 times. In a later analysis, co-occurring TCRs were grouped using DBSCAN, and TCRdist sequence similarity was added for clustering within HLA-allele-positive subsets. Repertoires with fewer than 30,000 or more than 120,000 public chains, plus five repertoires with anomalous nucleotide sharing, were excluded from co-occurrence clustering. TCRdb took over this immuneACCESS table, retaining in-frame rearrangements with V and J assigned. Such tables are incomplete; in checked studies, under half of the missing clones stem from an unresolved V gene, and the remainder is unexplained. V, J and clone size are those of that table, while D and trimming were read from the DNA. Counted in this sample were about 200,000 clones; more than 75% of them appeared once. The ten largest clones add up to approximately 3.9% of the sample.

This entry comes from a study of cytomegalovirus exposure and HLA in healthy donors (dated by TCRdb to 2016 to 2017). Regarding the research as a whole: An earlier analysis of roughly 610 of the donors reported roughly 300 Gb of sequence data and 117 million unique TCR beta sequences obtained from about 179 million T cells. To decide whether each TCR beta V gene segment behaved as functional or pseudogenic, an earlier analysis of nearly 600 of the donors relied on high-throughput TCR beta sequencing. The aim of the study was to test whether cataloging public T cell receptors could identify signatures of past pathogen exposure. Of the 398 genotyped donors, approximately 83% fell in the genetic ancestry cluster associated with self-reported Caucasian donors. The number of typed donors differed by locus: roughly 629-630 for A, B, C, DRB1 and DQB1; 500 to 550 for DQA1; some 610 for DPA1; and roughly 490 for DPB1. To study patterns of TCR occurrence, a later analysis re-analyzed previously published TCR beta repertoires from just over 650 donors and added high-resolution HLA genotyping. Four to six DR-DQ haplotypes were handled as single units for association and clustering, since linkage in the cohort was strong. Donor age, sex, ethnicity and CMV serostatus were compiled together with the repertoire data. Every discovery cohort repertoire had been produced on one sequencing platform. The later analysis used no new phenotypic data to find candidate immune exposures, relying instead on TCR beta sequences and their occurrence across donors. Among 398 genotyped donors of the cohort, an average of about 240,000 unique TCR beta nucleotide sequences were sequenced per donor, around 20% of them non-productive. The study profiled the T cell repertoires of under 700 subjects by immunosequencing and related them to cytomegalovirus serostatus. In a later genetic analysis, genome-wide SNP genotypes for 398 of the 666 donors were used, and that subset was treated as a discovery cohort. Along with the roughly 670-subject first cohort, a separate validation cohort of 120 different subjects was used. Roughly 300 gigabases of sequencing data and tens of millions of unique TCR sequences made up an early release that covered several hundred HLA-typed donors. Class I and class II HLA loci were covered by the typing at four-digit resolution. High-throughput TCR immunosequencing, statistical association of individual TCRs with disease status, and machine learning were combined to predict cytomegalovirus infection status. Beyond this particular receptor, the publication reports: In a later analysis, several top co-occurrence clusters were reported to appear linked to parvovirus B19, influenza, CMV and Epstein-Barr virus. According to a later genetic analysis, donors in an Asian-associated ancestry cluster had fewer N-insertions in productive TCRs than the approximately 700-donor mean. The presence/absence analyses assumed that sequencing depth was roughly uniform across donors, and that assumption may not be true. In vitro tests confirmed that a few of the cytomegalovirus-associated TCR beta chains recognize cytomegalovirus antigens. The authors suggested that the approach could potentially be extended to other disease states and immunological phenotypes. Because the 87-base-pair reads could not distinguish some IMGT-functional V segments, including TRBV6-2 and TRBV6-3, those segments were excluded. A further reported finding was that TCR beta sequences accurately predicted the HLA-A and HLA-B alleles for most subjects in the first cohort. A later analysis found that TCR association rates varied across HLA loci, with DRB1 alleles showing the most associated TCRs and HLA-C alleles the fewest. An earlier analysis of approximately 600 of the donors showed that most TCR beta V segments appeared in productive rearrangements either about 87% or about 30% of the time, which broadly matched IMGT annotations. Across donors, most TCR sequences were observed very rarely, whereas some public TCRs were present in many individuals. Approximately 16 rarely observed V segments, including chromosome 9 orphons, were excluded from the earlier analysis of just under 600 of the donors because counts were too low. When HLA alleles, especially DR and DQ, strongly co-occurred, attributing TCR associations to individual alleles was difficult. A total of fewer than 200 TCR beta chains were listed by the study as associated with cytomegalovirus. The sequencing pipeline was judged likely to have produced a cluster of highly shared sequence variants as a technical artifact. Because HLA typing was unavailable for some donors at each locus, only the typed subset was used in association tests. In a later genetic analysis, a missense DCLRE1C variant was associated with V-gene and J-gene trimming of TCR beta chains, and the association was replicated in an independent cohort. Linkage disequilibrium might explain the correlated functional status among segregating V segments, but an unknown experimental factor could not be ruled out. A later analysis found that HLA-associated TCR beta chains were more clonally expanded and had lower generation probabilities than equally common non-associated chains. In a later analysis, most CMV-associated TCR beta chains were found to appear HLA-restricted, with HLA associations seemingly driven largely by CMV exposure. CMV serostatus was the only immune exposure information available for the cohort. Only TCR beta chains were sequenced in this cohort, and the absence of alpha or paired-chain data limited detectable features. Specific HLA alleles were associated with 15,000 to 20,000 TCR beta sequences at a false discovery rate of 0.05 in a later analysis. The classifier was reported to diagnose cytomegalovirus status with high specificity and sensitivity in both the original and validation cohorts.

The cohort was made up of hundreds of healthy bone marrow donors. At the time of sampling, all cohort members were nominally healthy, though unrecorded immune exposures were likely present. The donor tested CMV seronegative, placing the donor among the 350 or so seronegative members of the cohort. Each donor provided a peripheral blood sample, and peripheral blood mononuclear cells were used for TCR beta sequencing. Genomic DNA extraction from the blood cell samples was performed with the Qiagen DNeasy Blood Extraction Kit. Taken from cysteine to phenylalanine, the CDR3 has 13 residues. Of all the DNA, just the CDR3 is kept, 39 bases in frame from base 1. V and J are truncated by 0 bases and 3 bases respectively, leaving an intervening sequence of 5 bases. CDR1 and CDR2 are read off the germline V gene as SGDLS and YYNGEE.

The source is a male donor in good health and CMV-seronegative. Recombination joined TRBV9 with TRBJ2-3; a tentative D call is TRBD1 (5 bases match). Sequenced input: PBMCs. In nucleotide form, the sequence is TGTGCCAGCAGCGTAGAGGGGACAGATACGCAGTATTTT. Translated, it gives CASSVEGTDTQYF.